The 20 T cell receptor beta chains below come from one sample, sequenced in a study of molecular identifiers for immune sequencing clone quantification. MiXCR, run by TCRdb on the PCR reads, gives a single entry per CDR3 protein. Of about 500,000 distinct CDR3 sequences in the sample, 20% to 25% were seen once. Material: naive CD8+ T cells from blood, with Jurkat cell RNA spiked in. The subset was: FACS-sorted CD8+CD4-CCR7+CD45RA+ naive T cells. The origin of the receptors is a human donor in good health. Some libraries in this study had Jurkat cell RNA spiked in.

V usage is TRBV7-9 and J usage is TRBJ2-7, with 8 bases identical to TRBD1. Germline-derived CDR1 and CDR2 are SEHNR and FQNEAQ (reference sequence). This CDR3 region has 12 residues. The trim removed 5 bases at V and 5 bases at J, leaving 2 bases unmatched. The CDR3 DNA is TGTGCCAGCAGCACGGACAGGGACGAGCAGTACTTC. Its translation: CASSTDRDEQYF.

At least ten counts were recorded for this clonotype. The CDR3 is CSALPSWDVSYEQYF. In DNA, the CDR3 is TGCAGTGCGCTTCCTTCGTGGGACGTCTCCTACGAGCAGTACTTC. V usage is TRBV20-1 and J usage is TRBJ2-7; either TRBD1 or TRBD2 may supply D (5 bases each). V was cut by 6 bases and J by 0 bases, with 18 bases left in between. Per the germline V gene, CDR1 is DFQATT and CDR2 is SNEGSKA (reference sequence). The CDR3 consists of 15 residues.

This clonotype was seen repeatedly, ten times or more. This chain connects TRBV10-3 to TRBJ2-3; possibly TRBD1 or TRBD2 for D (5 bases each). This CDR3 has 14 residues. In germline, CDR1 is ENHRY, CDR2 SYGVKD. The ends were cut back, 0 bases at V and 4 bases at J, with 8 bases in the middle. The CDR3: CAISESQGADTQYF. DNA for the CDR3: TGTGCCATCAGTGAGTCCCAGGGAGCAGATACGCAGTATTTT.

This clonotype was counted ten times or more. The V call is TRBV4-3, the J call TRBJ1-4, with 8 bases lining up with TRBD1. V dropped 0 bases and J dropped 8; count of bases not matched to a gene: 5. The CDR3 runs to 15 residues. Germline V lookup: CDR1 LGHNA, CDR2 YSLEER. The CDR3 is CASSQEWQGAEKLFF. The CDR3 nucleotides are TGCGCCAGCAGCCAAGAATGGCAGGGGGCCGAAAAACTGTTTTTT.

Note on this clonotype: The junction does not match germline at one end; this may be a read error. The chain combines TRBV4-1 with TRBJ1-1; D perhaps matches TRBD1 (5 bases). Germline CDR1 and CDR2: MGHRA and YSYEKL. The CDR3 loop spans 15 amino acids. The CDR3 loop is CACSQKDTGNTEAFF. The CDR3 DNA follows: TGCGCCTGCAGCCAAAAAGATACAGGGAACACTGAAGCTTTCTTT.

This clonotype has a count of ten or more. CDR3 nucleotide sequence: TGTGCCAGCAGCTTAGGGACAGGGTGGTTATACACTGAAGCTTTCTTT. It yields the protein CASSLGTGWLYTEAFF. The gene calls are TRBV7-2 and TRBJ1-1; TRBD1 aligns across 8 bases. After removal of 1 base from V and 3 bases from J, the junction contained 7 bases not matched to a gene. Germline V lookup: CDR1 SGHTA, CDR2 FQGNSA. CDR3 size: 16 residues.

The chain joins TRBV6-2 or TRBV6-3 to TRBJ2-7, with D perhaps TRBD2 (6 bases). The germline V gene has CDR1 MNHEY and CDR2 SVGEGT. The ends were cut back, 6 bases at V and 2 bases at J, with 11 bases in the middle. CDR3 length equals 13 residues. Here the CDR3 reads CASSGGMTYEQYF. CDR3 bases: TGTGCCAGCAGCGGGGGTATGACCTACGAGCAGTACTTC.

This clonotype came up many times. The rearrangement joins TRBV28 to TRBJ2-1, with 9 bases identical to TRBD2. The germline CDR1 and CDR2 sequences are MDHEN and SYDVKM. The CDR3 has 16 residues. The ends lost 3 bases at V and 10 bases at J; junction bases unmatched: 13. CDR3 residues: CASSFSTSGNSGEQFF. As DNA, the CDR3 is TGTGCCAGCAGTTTTTCGACTAGCGGCAACTCCGGGGAGCAGTTCTTC. The whole variable domain, filled in from reference TRBV28 and TRBJ2-1, reads DVKVTQSSRYLVKRTGEKVFLECVQDMDHENMFWYRQDPGLGLRLIYFSYDVKMKEKGDIPEGYSVSREKKERFSLILESASTNQTSMYLCASSFSTSGNSGEQFFGPGTRLTVL.

Of note for this clonotype: This may stem from a read error, because a much larger clone lies one nucleotide away. Without the conserved terminal phenylalanine or tryptophan, this CDR3 likely stems from a read error. The rearrangement joins TRBV6-2 or TRBV6-3 to TRBJ1-5, with D possibly being TRBD1 (5 bases). Germline lookup yields CDR1 MNHEY and CDR2 SVGEGT. The V end was cut by 10 bases, the J end by 3 bases, with 13 bases between. This CDR3 region has 13 residues. CDR3 DNA sequence: TGTGCCACCGGCGAGGGGTTCAATCAGCCCCAGCATGTT. Amino acids: CATGEGFNQPQHV.

This clonotype was detected a few times. The genes are TRBV12-3 or TRBV12-4 and TRBJ1-1; TRBD1 might be the D (5 bases). This CDR3 has 14 amino acids. Trimming took 7 bases from V and 6 from J, leaving 18 bases between them. CDR3 sequence reads: CASNLGTVTAEAFF. The CDR3 DNA reads as TGTGCCAGCAACTTGGGGACGGTAACTGCTGAAGCTTTCTTT.

The chain employs TRBV2 and TRBJ1-1; unclear D gene. Germline values: CDR1 SNHLY, CDR2 FYNNEI. Trimming took 6 bases from V and 2 from J, leaving 10 bases between them. This CDR3 spans 13 amino acids. CDR3 DNA sequence: TGTGCCAGCAGAATCGACACAAACACTGAAGCTTTCTTT. The encoded protein is CASRIDTNTEAFF.

There are a few counts of this clonotype. The CDR3 DNA is TGCGCCAGCAGCCAAGACCTACAGGGCGGTAACACTGAAGCTTTCTTT. Its protein product is CASSQDLQGGNTEAFF. The rearrangement uses TRBV4-3 and TRBJ1-1, with TRBD1 as a possible D gene (6 bases). V lost 0 bases to trimming and J lost 2 bases, with 13 bases between them. The germline V gene encodes CDR1 LGHNA and CDR2 YSLEER. This CDR3 has 16 residues.

This clonotype was observed a handful of times. The chain employs TRBV11-2 and TRBJ1-4, with 9 bases aligning to TRBD1. From germline, CDR1 is SGHAT and CDR2 FQNNGV. V was clipped by 5 bases and J by 2 bases; unmatched bases: 3. The CDR3 has 15 amino acids. CDR3 coding DNA: TGTGCCAGCAGCAAACAGGGGGCGACTAATGAAAAACTGTTTTTT. Translated: CASSKQGATNEKLFF. The whole variable domain, filled in from reference TRBV11-2 and TRBJ1-4, reads EAGVAQSPRYKIIEKRQSVAFWCNPISGHATLYWYQQILGQGPKLLIQFQNNGVVDDSQLPKDRFSAERLKGVDSTLKIQPAKLEDSAVYLCASSKQGATNEKLFFGSGTQLSVL.

A few counts support this clonotype. This chain links TRBV4-3 with TRBJ2-7; the D is unclear. CDR3 length equals 14 residues. V lost 0 bases and J lost 2, with 8 bases in between. Germline V CDR1 and CDR2: LGHNA, YSLEER. CDR3 DNA sequence: TGCGCCAGCAGCCAAGAGGTGCCGACCTACGAGCAGTACTTC. Translated, it gives CASSQEVPTYEQYF.

On this clonotype itself: A much larger clone lies one base from this, so it may be a read error. The chain employs TRBV5-4 and TRBJ2-7; D is unclear. CDR1 and CDR2 from the germline V gene are SGHNT and YYREEE (reference sequence). CDR3 length: 13 residues. Trimming took off 3 bases at V and 4 bases at J, with 11 bases between the two ends. The CDR3 DNA sequence: TGTGCCAGCAGCTCCCACGGGCGGTACGAGCAGTACTTC. Amino acids: CASSSHGRYEQYF.

The chain uses TRBV4-3 and TRBJ2-5, with TRBD2 identical over 14 bases. Trimming cost V 0 bases and J 6 bases; bases outside gene matches: 3. Germline values: CDR1 LGHNA, CDR2 YSLEER. This CDR3 is built from 16 residues. The CDR3 here is CASSQETSGRGKTQYF. The DNA for the CDR3 is TGCGCCAGCAGCCAAGAGACTAGCGGGAGGGGAAAGACCCAGTACTTC.

A single count supports this clonotype. The rearrangement uses TRBV4-3 and TRBJ2-1; D is ambiguous. CDR1 LGHNA and CDR2 YSLEER come from the germline V gene. The CDR3 runs 15 residues. V lost 3 bases and J 7 bases, leaving 16 bases between the germline ends. CDR3 loop: CASSQGHTLRNEQFF. CDR3 nucleotide sequence: TGCGCCAGCAGCCAGGGTCACACACTGAGGAATGAGCAGTTCTTC.

This clonotype has just a few counts. This sequence joins TRBV4-1 and TRBJ2-7; TRBD2 matches at 7 bases. The CDR3 covers 16 residues. Germline assignment: CDR1 MGHRA and CDR2 YSYEKL. The V and J ends lost 1 base and 3 bases, in that order; junction bases with no gene match: 9. CDR3 in amino acids: CASSQVSTAGVYEQYF. The CDR3 DNA sequence: TGCGCCAGCAGCCAAGTGTCCACCGCGGGGGTCTACGAGCAGTACTTC.

This clonotype was recorded a few times. The rearrangement joins TRBV5-4 to TRBJ2-5; TRBD2 matches 7 bases. V shed 4 bases, J shed 2 bases, and the junction held 8 bases outside the gene matches. Germline CDR1 SGHNT, CDR2 YYREEE (reference sequence). This CDR3 comprises 15 residues. The DNA of the CDR3 is TGTGCCAGCAGCATACTTGGGGGGGGGCAAGAGACCCAGTACTTC. The encoded protein is CASSILGGGQETQYF.

Remarks on this clonotype: A read error may account for a junction end that differs from germline. The gene calls are TRBV6-5 and TRBJ1-2; D is undetermined. CDR3 length: 15 amino acids. In germline, CDR1 is MNHEY, CDR2 SVGAGI. The CDR3 nucleotides are TGTGCCAGCAGTTACTACGCTCGAGTCAACTATGGCTACGCCTTC. Residues: CASSYYARVNYGYAF.